This paragraph reports one T cell receptor (beta chain). The read stops 3 residues short of the end of the CDR3; the missing end is completed from the germline J gene. This CDR3 spans 17 amino acids. CDR1 and CDR2 from the germline V gene are KGHSH and LQKENI. Trimming stripped 1 base from V and 1 base from J, with 16 bases between. This entry belongs to a study of T cells in women clearing cervical HPV infection. Study overall: Blood came at first lesion visit for cases, post-clearance for controls.

Prevalent HPV16 infections were excluded; only incident single HPV16 infections included. Assay: immunoSEQ multiplex PCR; the TCRdb copy retains only in-frame clones and omits some. Found here are tens of thousands of clones; the top ten clones hold about 8%. Sequencing used blood buffy coat. The origin of this receptor is a woman aged 18-70 years with a cervical HPV16 infection that either progressed to CIN3+ or cleared (not recorded which). The chain links TRBV18 to TRBJ2-5; possibly TRBD1 for D (5 bases). The CDR3 here is CASSPLDPRQFQETQYF. The CDR3 DNA, read in part, is TGTGCCAGCTCACCACTCGACCCCAGACAGTTCCAAGAGACC. Using reference TRBV18 and TRBJ2-5 for the parts outside the CDR3, the full variable domain is NAGVMQNPRHLVRRRGQEARLRCSPMKGHSHVYWYRQLPEEGLKFMVYLQKENIIDESGMPKERFSAEFPKEGPSILRIQQVVRGDSAAYFCASSPLDPRQFQETQYFGPGTRLLVL.